This TCR beta chain was observed in a study of T cells in Graves' hyperthyroidism and ophthalmopathy. With 5 bases clipped from V and 5 bases from J, the junction kept 12 bases outside the gene matches. Germline V gene lookup returns CDR1 MDHEN and CDR2 SYDVKM. This CDR3 comprises 16 residues. Amplification targeted TCR beta CDR3 regions from RNA transcripts. First-round RT-PCR targeting the TCR CDR3 was performed with the HTBI primer set. TCRdb re-called the multiplex PCR reads with MiXCR, one entry per CDR3 protein. The sample includes roughly 700,000 distinct CDR3 sequences, about 15% of them seen just once.

The gene calls are TRBV28 and TRBJ2-1, with 7 nucleotides matching TRBD1. The receptor comes from a young woman with Graves' hyperthyroidism. Sequencing was carried out using blood. The DNA of the CDR3 is TGTGCCAGCAGTAGCCCAGGGGGAAGCCTGAACAATGAGCAGTTCTTC. It specifies CASSSPGGSLNNEQFF.